The 30 T cell receptor beta chains in this list originate from one sample, sequenced in a study of blood T cell repertoires in COVID-19. The table came from immunoSEQ multiplex PCR; TCRdb's copy has only in-frame clones and leaves some out. The sample has about 380,000 clones; 70% to 90% are singletons. Sequencing used PBMCs or T cells enriched from blood (not recorded which). The receptors derive from a woman aged 18-29 years who had recovered from COVID-19.

The genes are TRBV30 and TRBJ2-2, with unresolved D. CDR3 length equals 13 residues. Between the trimmed V and J ends, which lost 0 bases and 5 bases, there was a span of 7 bases. Per the germline V gene, CDR1 is GTSNPN and CDR2 is SVGIG (reference sequence). The CDR3 region is CAWSVPRTGELFF. The CDR3 DNA follows: TGTGCCTGGAGTGTGCCTAGAACCGGGGAGCTGTTTTTT. The full variable domain, with the rest looked up from reference TRBV30 and TRBJ2-2, is SQTIHQWPATLVQPVGSPLSLECTVEGTSNPNLYWYRQAAGRGLQLLFYSVGIGQISSEVPQNLSASRPQDRQFILSSKKLLLSDSGFYLCAWSVPRTGELFFGEGSRLTVL.

J is TRBJ1-1 and V is TRBV7-9; 9 positions match TRBD1. V shed 5 bases and J 4 bases; nucleotides not matched to a gene: 8. Germline V gives CDR1 SEHNR, CDR2 FQNEAQ (reference sequence). The CDR3 has 15 amino acids. CDR3 sequence reads: CASSTGQGLSTEAFF. The CDR3 DNA follows: TGTGCCAGCAGCACGGGACAGGGTCTTTCCACTGAAGCTTTCTTT.

The rearrangement joins TRBV9 to TRBJ1-4, with D maybe TRBD1 (5 bases). This CDR3 is 16 amino acids long. Germline lookup yields CDR1 SGDLS and CDR2 YYNGEE. V was cut by 4 bases and J by 7 bases, with 20 bases left in between. CDR3 in amino acids: CASSPHPDSLTEKLFF. The DNA of the CDR3 is TGTGCCAGCAGCCCCCACCCAGACAGTCTTACTGAAAAACTGTTTTTT.

The V call is TRBV29-1, the J call TRBJ2-1; 10 bases agree with TRBD2. Germline lookup yields CDR1 SQVTM and CDR2 ANQGSEA. The CDR3 totals 15 residues. The junction had 9 bases not matched to a gene; V was cut back by 4 bases and J by 6 bases. The CDR3: CSVAAASGGFNEQFF. CDR3 nucleotides: TGCAGCGTTGCTGCGGCTAGCGGGGGCTTCAATGAGCAGTTCTTC.

J is TRBJ2-3 and V is TRBV6-5; 7 bases line up with TRBD2. J was trimmed by 3 bases and V by 6 bases; bases with no gene match: 9. Per the germline V gene, CDR1 is MNHEY and CDR2 is SVGAGI. The CDR3 contains 15 residues. This CDR3 is CASRVRARETDTQYF. The DNA of the CDR3 is TGTGCCAGCAGAGTACGTGCGCGGGAGACAGATACGCAGTATTTT.

The chain has TRBV28 and TRBJ1-1; perhaps TRBD1 as D (5 bases). Trimming took 7 bases from V and 6 from J, leaving 9 bases between them. Looked up from germline, CDR1 is MDHEN and CDR2 is SYDVKM. The CDR3 runs to 11 residues. The CDR3 spells CASKLGPEAFF. CDR3 nucleotides: TGTGCCAGCAAATTGGGGCCTGAAGCTTTCTTT.

In regard to this clone: Compared with germline, one end of the junction differs, possibly owing to a read error. The rearrangement joins TRBV7-3 to TRBJ2-7, with D tentatively TRBD1 (6 bases). CDR3 length equals 15 residues. In germline, CDR1 is SGHTA, CDR2 FQGTGA. The CDR3 region is CASSLTRDRSCEQYF. In DNA form, the CDR3 reads TGTGCCAGCAGCTTAACCCGAGACAGGTCCTGCGAGCAGTACTTC.

V and J are TRBV11-2 and TRBJ1-1; tentative D call: TRBD1 (5 bases). With 0 bases removed from V and 1 base from J, the gap between germline ends came to 18 bases. The CDR3 contains 18 residues. Germline V lookup: CDR1 SGHAT, CDR2 FQNNGV. The CDR3 DNA reads as TGTGCCAGCAGCTTAGATGGGGGGGTGCGGAGGAAGAACACTGAAGCTTTCTTT. It codes for CASSLDGGVRRKNTEAFF.

In its sample, this clone was seen a few times. The V gene is TRBV6-5, the J gene TRBJ2-1; 9 bases line up with TRBD1. Germline V CDR1 and CDR2: MNHEY, SVGAGI. The CDR3 runs 15 residues. V gave up 10 bases and J gave up 5 bases; unmatched junction bases: 12. CDR3 residues: CAIDSGTGSHNEQFF. Here the CDR3 DNA reads TGTGCCATTGACTCCGGGACAGGGTCCCACAATGAGCAGTTCTTC.

For the CDR3, the DNA is TGTGCCAGCAGCCAGGACAGGGGCCGGGGGGACGAGCAGTACTTC. This encodes CASSQDRGRGDEQYF. The rearrangement links TRBV5-7 to TRBJ2-7; the match to TRBD1 covers 9 bases. TRBV5-7 is an ORF, with its function uncertain. This CDR3 has 15 residues. V lost 4 bases to trimming and J lost 5 bases; unmatched junction nucleotides: 10.

The chain employs TRBV19 and TRBJ2-7, with 7 bases fitting TRBD1. Germline values: CDR1 LNHDA, CDR2 SQIVND (reference sequence). Trimming cost V 1 base and J 3 bases; bases outside gene matches: 3. This CDR3 has 14 amino acids. The CDR3 is CASSIGRTGYEQYF. CDR3 sequence (DNA): TGTGCCAGTAGTATAGGGAGGACAGGCTACGAGCAGTACTTC.

This chain connects TRBV7-9 to TRBJ2-3, with TRBD2 matching 11 bases. The trim removed 6 bases at V and 3 bases at J, leaving 5 bases unmatched. Per the germline V gene, CDR1 is SEHNR and CDR2 is FQNEAQ (reference sequence). CDR3 size: 15 residues. In nucleotides, the CDR3 is TGTGCCAGCAGTTTTAGCGGGGGGGCAACAGATACGCAGTATTTT. Its protein is CASSFSGGATDTQYF.

The chain combines TRBV11-2 with TRBJ2-3; D might be TRBD2 (5 bases). CDR1 is SGHAT and CDR2 is FQNNGV in the germline V gene. The CDR3 spans 14 residues. V lost 0 bases, J lost 4 bases, and 8 bases lay in between. The CDR3 sequence is CASSLDPGSDTQYF. CDR3 in DNA: TGTGCCAGCAGCTTAGATCCGGGGTCAGATACGCAGTATTTT.

The chain is built from TRBV19 and TRBJ1-5, with 7 bases matching TRBD1. In germline, CDR1 is LNHDA, CDR2 SQIVND (reference sequence). The junction had 6 bases not matched to a gene; V was cut back by 8 bases and J by 5 bases. This CDR3 has 13 residues. CDR3 DNA: TGTGCCAGTCAGGACAGGTTGGATCAGCCCCAGCATTTT. Its translation is CASQDRLDQPQHF.

In nucleotides, the CDR3 is TGCGCCAGCAGTGAGTCGATCGAAGGGGGCGATGGCTACACCTTC. Translation gives CASSESIEGGDGYTF. The rearrangement joins TRBV10-2 to TRBJ1-2; 7 bases fit TRBD1. This CDR3 region has 15 residues. V lost 0 bases to trimming and J lost 6 bases; unmatched junction nucleotides: 7. Germline V gene lookup returns CDR1 WSHSY and CDR2 SAAADI.

The chain is built from TRBV6-5 and TRBJ2-5; 7 positions match TRBD2. Germline values: CDR1 MNHEY, CDR2 SVGAGI. Trimming removed 2 bases from V and 4 bases from J; junction bases left unmatched: 4. The CDR3 is 14 residues long. The chain's CDR3 is CASSYGGEVETQYF. In DNA form, the CDR3 reads TGTGCCAGCAGTTACGGGGGGGAAGTAGAGACCCAGTACTTC.

The genes are TRBV12-5 and TRBJ2-7; tentatively, D is TRBD1 (6 bases). Trimming stripped 2 bases from V and 2 bases from J, with 10 bases between. The CDR3 extends over 14 amino acids. CDR1 is LGHNT, CDR2 FRNRAP, per germline. The CDR3 DNA follows: TGTGCTAGTGGTTTGCCCGGACAGCCCTACGAGCAGTACTTC. Translating it yields CASGLPGQPYEQYF.

The rearrangement uses TRBV6-4 and TRBJ2-6; D might be TRBD1 (5 bases). Trimming pared 3 bases from V and 2 bases from J, leaving 14 bases between. Germline CDR1 and CDR2: MRHNA and SNTAGT. This CDR3 is built from 17 residues. Here the CDR3 DNA reads TGTGCCAGCAGTGAGGGTTTTGGGGCGGCTGGGGCCAACGTCCTGACTTTC. Protein product: CASSEGFGAAGANVLTF.

The chain carries TRBV7-2 and TRBJ1-3, with 12 positions matching TRBD1. V lost 0 bases to trimming and J lost 2 bases; unmatched junction nucleotides: 5. Germline CDR1 is SGHTA and CDR2 is FQGNSA. This CDR3 is built from 18 residues. CDR3 loop: CASSLAGGQGAPGNTIYF. In DNA, the CDR3 is TGTGCCAGCAGCTTAGCGGGGGGACAGGGGGCGCCTGGAAACACCATATATTTT.

The chain uses TRBV10-3 and TRBJ2-7; D remains unclear. V gave up 1 base and J gave up 4 bases, with 11 bases separating them. Germline CDR1 ENHRY, CDR2 SYGVKD. There are 14 residues in the CDR3. The CDR3 DNA sequence: TGTGCCATCAGTGAGTTCGTGACAACTTACGAGCAGTACTTC. Protein product: CAISEFVTTYEQYF.

The chain has TRBV30 and TRBJ1-4; D is undetermined. CDR3 length: 12 amino acids. V was trimmed by 0 bases and J by 8 bases, leaving 7 bases between them. CDR1 and CDR2 from the germline V gene are GTSNPN and SVGIG (reference sequence). DNA for the CDR3: TGTGCCTGGAGTGTCGACGGGGAAAAACTGTTTTTT. It specifies CAWSVDGEKLFF.

V is TRBV7-9 and J is TRBJ2-5, with TRBD1 identical over 10 bases. Germline V gene lookup returns CDR1 SEHNR and CDR2 FQNEAQ (reference sequence). This CDR3 is 14 amino acids long. J gave up 5 bases and V 5 bases, and 5 bases lay outside the gene matches. The CDR3 bases are TGTGCCAGCAGCGTGACAGGGGGCATGGAGACCCAGTACTTC. Amino acids: CASSVTGGMETQYF.

The chain is built from TRBV6-5 and TRBJ1-4; 10 bases are a match to TRBD1. The CDR3 spans 15 residues. Germline CDR1 reads MNHEY; CDR2 reads SVGAGI. V lost 5 bases and J lost 8; bases outside the gene matches: 8. In DNA form, the CDR3 reads TGTGCCAGCAGTCCAACCGGGACAGGGGTAGAAAAACTGTTTTTT. Protein product: CASSPTGTGVEKLFF.

V and J are TRBV4-2 and TRBJ2-2, with 11 positions matching TRBD2. The V gene end was trimmed by 0 bases and the J gene end by 5 bases; junction bases not matched to a gene: 8. The germline V gene encodes CDR1 LGHNA and CDR2 YNFKEQ. CDR3 length: 18 amino acids. The CDR3 here is CASSQDPGLAGHTGELFF. CDR3 bases: TGTGCCAGCAGCCAAGATCCCGGACTAGCGGGTCATACCGGGGAGCTGTTTTTT.

The chain uses TRBV29-1 and TRBJ2-5; 11 bases are shared with TRBD2. The germline gives CDR1 SQVTM, CDR2 ANQGSEA. The CDR3 contains 20 residues. Trimming cost V 1 base and J 5 bases; bases outside gene matches: 21. The CDR3 nucleotides read TGCAGCGTTGAAGCCACCCCTGGGGCTAGCGGGGGGCAATCACGGGAGACCCAGTACTTC. Translated, it gives CSVEATPGASGGQSRETQYF.

The rearrangement uses TRBV2 and TRBJ1-2, with D maybe TRBD1 (5 bases). The CDR3 length is 16 residues. Between the trimmed V and J ends, which lost 2 bases and 6 bases, there was a span of 19 bases. Germline-derived CDR1 and CDR2 are SNHLY and FYNNEI. This CDR3 is CASSERGLGGSNGYTF. The DNA for the CDR3 is TGTGCCAGCAGTGAACGGGGCCTCGGGGGGAGTAATGGCTACACCTTC. The full variable domain, completed using reference TRBV2 and TRBJ1-2, is EPEVTQTPSHQVTQMGQEVILRCVPISNHLYFYWYRQILGQKVEFLVSFYNNEISEKSEIFDDQFSVERPDGSNFTLKIRSTKLEDSAMYFCASSERGLGGSNGYTFGSGTRLTVV.

This chain connects TRBV11-2 to TRBJ2-1, with 11 bases aligning to TRBD2. The CDR3 extends over 16 amino acids. Unmatched junction bases numbered 6, after V lost 4 bases and J lost 4 bases. CDR1 and CDR2 (germline): SGHAT, FQNNGV. The CDR3 region is CASSSLAGDLYNEQFF. In DNA form, the CDR3 reads TGTGCCAGCAGCTCACTAGCGGGGGACCTGTACAATGAGCAGTTCTTC.

CDR3 DNA: TGTGCCAGCAGCCCAGGACAGGGATTGGAAAAACTGTTTTTT. This encodes CASSPGQGLEKLFF. The chain employs TRBV5-4 and TRBJ1-4, with 8 bases that match TRBD1. Looked up from germline, CDR1 is SGHNT and CDR2 is YYREEE (reference sequence). There are 14 residues in the CDR3. Germline trimming cut 4 bases from V and 8 bases from J; bases unmatched to any gene: 7.

The chain carries TRBV4-1 and TRBJ2-7; D might be TRBD2 (5 bases). Germline CDR1 is MGHRA and CDR2 is YSYEKL. The CDR3 has 14 amino acids. V lost 3 bases to trimming and J lost 3 bases, with 12 bases between them. CDR3 coding DNA: TGCGCCAGCAGCCAGGCGGAGGCCGGCTACGAGCAGTACTTC. Protein sequence: CASSQAEAGYEQYF.

The chain couples TRBV6-2 or TRBV6-3 to TRBJ2-1; perhaps TRBD1 as D (5 bases). V shed 5 bases and J shed 9 bases, with 20 bases lying between them. CDR1 MNHEY and CDR2 SVGEGT come from the germline V gene. The CDR3 is 15 amino acids. CDR3: CASSKRQPVWVEQFF. CDR3 nucleotide sequence: TGTGCCAGCAGTAAACGACAGCCTGTCTGGGTTGAGCAGTTCTTC.